This TCR beta chain was observed in a study of Graves' ophthalmopathy and Graves' hyperthyroidism. RNA transcripts were the template, and TCR beta CDR3 regions were amplified from them. Investigators did first-round RT-PCR with HTBI primers, then second-round multiplex PCR. TCRdb reanalysed the multiplex PCR reads using MiXCR and keeps one entry per CDR3 protein. Seen here are 500,000 to 700,000 distinct CDR3 sequences, about 20% observed once, and the top ten hold around 7%. The V gene's germline CDR1 is MNHEY and CDR2 SVGEGT. The CDR3 sequence is 19 residues long. V was pared by 3 bases and J by 0 bases, with 24 bases between.

This receptor was obtained from a woman aged 18 to 35 with stable Graves' hyperthyroidism. Some clones in this sample may be carry-over from other donors' samples. Sequencing input: peripheral blood. The chain joins TRBV6-2 or TRBV6-3 to TRBJ2-7, with D perhaps TRBD1 or TRBD2 (7 bases each). In nucleotides, the CDR3 is TGTGCCAGCAGTTATTTTTATTTGGGGGGGAGGGACAGCTCCTACGAGCAGTACTTC. This encodes CASSYFYLGGRDSSYEQYF.